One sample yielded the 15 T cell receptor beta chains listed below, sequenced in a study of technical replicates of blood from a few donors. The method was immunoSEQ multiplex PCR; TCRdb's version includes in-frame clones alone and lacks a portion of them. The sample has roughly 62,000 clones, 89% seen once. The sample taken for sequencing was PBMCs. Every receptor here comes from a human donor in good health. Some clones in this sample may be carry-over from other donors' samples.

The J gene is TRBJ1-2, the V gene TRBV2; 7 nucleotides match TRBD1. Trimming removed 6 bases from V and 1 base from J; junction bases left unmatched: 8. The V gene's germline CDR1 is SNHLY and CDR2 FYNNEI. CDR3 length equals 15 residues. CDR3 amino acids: CASRPGQSFNYGYTF. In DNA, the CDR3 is TGTGCCAGCAGGCCGGGACAGTCTTTTAACTATGGCTACACCTTC.

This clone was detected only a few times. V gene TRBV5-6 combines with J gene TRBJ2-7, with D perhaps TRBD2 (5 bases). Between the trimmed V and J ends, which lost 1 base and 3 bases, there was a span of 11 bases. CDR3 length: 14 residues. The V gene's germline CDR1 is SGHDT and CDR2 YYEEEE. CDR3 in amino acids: CASSLYGEHYEQYF. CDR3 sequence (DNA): TGTGCCAGCAGCTTGTACGGGGAACACTACGAGCAGTACTTC.

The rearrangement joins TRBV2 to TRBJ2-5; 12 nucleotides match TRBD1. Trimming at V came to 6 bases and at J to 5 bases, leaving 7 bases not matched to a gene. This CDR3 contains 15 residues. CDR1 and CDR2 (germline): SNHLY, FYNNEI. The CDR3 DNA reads TGTGCCAGCAGGTACCGGGACAGGGGGCTCGAGACCCAGTACTTC. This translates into CASRYRDRGLETQYF.

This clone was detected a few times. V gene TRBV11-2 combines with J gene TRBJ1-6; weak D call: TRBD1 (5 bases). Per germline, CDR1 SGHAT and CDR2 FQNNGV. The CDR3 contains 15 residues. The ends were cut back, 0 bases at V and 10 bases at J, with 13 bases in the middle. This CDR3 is CASSLDRGVRSPLHF. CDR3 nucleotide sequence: TGTGCCAGCAGCTTAGATCGGGGGGTACGCTCACCCCTCCACTTT.

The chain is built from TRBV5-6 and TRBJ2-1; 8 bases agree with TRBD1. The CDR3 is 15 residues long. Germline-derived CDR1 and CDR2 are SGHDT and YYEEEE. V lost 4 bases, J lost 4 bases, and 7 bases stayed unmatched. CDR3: CASSRGTGGYNEQFF. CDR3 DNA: TGTGCCAGCAGCCGGGGCACAGGGGGATACAATGAGCAGTTCTTC. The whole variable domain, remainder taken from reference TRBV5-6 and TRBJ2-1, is DAGVTQSPTHLIKTRGQQVTLRCSPKSGHDTVSWYQQALGQGPQFIFQYYEEEERQRGNFPDRFSGHQFPNYSSELNVNALLLGDSALYLCASSRGTGGYNEQFFGPGTRLTVL.

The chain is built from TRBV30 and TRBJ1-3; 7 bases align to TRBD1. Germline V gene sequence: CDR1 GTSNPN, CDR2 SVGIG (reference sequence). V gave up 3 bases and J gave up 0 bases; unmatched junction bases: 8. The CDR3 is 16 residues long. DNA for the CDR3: TGTGCCTGGAGCAAGGGACAGCCGAGCTCTGGAAACACCATATATTTT. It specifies CAWSKGQPSSGNTIYF.

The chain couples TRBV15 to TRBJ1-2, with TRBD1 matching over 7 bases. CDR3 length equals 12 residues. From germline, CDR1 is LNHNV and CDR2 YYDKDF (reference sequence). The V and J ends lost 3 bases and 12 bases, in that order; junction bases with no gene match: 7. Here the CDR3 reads CATSSSTGLHTF. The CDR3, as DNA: TGTGCCACCAGCAGTTCGACAGGGCTCCACACCTTC.

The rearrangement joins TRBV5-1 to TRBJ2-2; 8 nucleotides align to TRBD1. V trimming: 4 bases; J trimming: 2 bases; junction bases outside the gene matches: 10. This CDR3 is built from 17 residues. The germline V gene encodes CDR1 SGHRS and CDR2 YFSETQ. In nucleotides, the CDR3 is TGCGCCAGCAGCCGACGGACAGGGAGGACCAACACCGGGGAGCTGTTTTTT. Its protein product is CASSRRTGRTNTGELFF. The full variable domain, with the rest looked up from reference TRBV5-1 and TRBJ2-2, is KAGVTQTPRYLIKTRGQQVTLSCSPISGHRSVSWYQQTPGQGLQFLFEYFSETQRNKGNFPGRFSGRQFSNSRSEMNVSTLELGDSALYLCASSRRTGRTNTGELFFGEGSRLTVL.

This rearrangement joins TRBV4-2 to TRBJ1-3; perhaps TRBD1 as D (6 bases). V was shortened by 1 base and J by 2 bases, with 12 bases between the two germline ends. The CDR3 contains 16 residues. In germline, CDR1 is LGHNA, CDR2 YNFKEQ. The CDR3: CASSQAQGLAGNTIYF. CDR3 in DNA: TGTGCCAGCAGCCAAGCGCAGGGGCTGGCTGGAAACACCATATATTTT.

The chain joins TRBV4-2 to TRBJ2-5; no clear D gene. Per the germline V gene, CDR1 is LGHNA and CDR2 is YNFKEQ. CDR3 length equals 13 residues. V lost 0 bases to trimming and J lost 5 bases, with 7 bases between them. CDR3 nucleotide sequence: TGTGCCAGCAGCCAAGATGAGTGGGAGACCCAGTACTTC. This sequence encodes CASSQDEWETQYF.

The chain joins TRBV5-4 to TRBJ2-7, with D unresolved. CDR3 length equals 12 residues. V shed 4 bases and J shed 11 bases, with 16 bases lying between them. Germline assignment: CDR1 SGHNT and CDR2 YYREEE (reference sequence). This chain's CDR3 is CASSPTPGPEYF. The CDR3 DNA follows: TGTGCCAGCAGCCCTACTCCGGGTCCTGAGTACTTC.

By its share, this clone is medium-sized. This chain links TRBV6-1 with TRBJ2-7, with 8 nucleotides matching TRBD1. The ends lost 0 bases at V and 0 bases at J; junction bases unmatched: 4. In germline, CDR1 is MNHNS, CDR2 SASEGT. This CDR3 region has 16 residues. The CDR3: CASSEALGTGSYEQYF. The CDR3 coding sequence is TGTGCCAGCAGTGAAGCGCTCGGGACAGGCTCCTACGAGCAGTACTTC.

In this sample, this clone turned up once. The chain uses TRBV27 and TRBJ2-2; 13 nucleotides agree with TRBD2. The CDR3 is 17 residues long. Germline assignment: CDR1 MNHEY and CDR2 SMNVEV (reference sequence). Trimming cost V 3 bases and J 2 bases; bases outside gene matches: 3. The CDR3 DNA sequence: TGTGCCAGCAGTTTTCCGGGACTAGCGGGAAACACCGGGGAGCTGTTTTTT. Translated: CASSFPGLAGNTGELFF.

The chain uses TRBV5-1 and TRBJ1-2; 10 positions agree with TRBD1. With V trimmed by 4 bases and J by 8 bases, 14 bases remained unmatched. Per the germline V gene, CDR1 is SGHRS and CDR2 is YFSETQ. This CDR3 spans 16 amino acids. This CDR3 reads CASSQTGGEILGGYTF. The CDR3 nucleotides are TGCGCCAGCAGCCAGACAGGGGGCGAGATTCTTGGCGGCTACACCTTC. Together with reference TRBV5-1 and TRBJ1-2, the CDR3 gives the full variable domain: KAGVTQTPRYLIKTRGQQVTLSCSPISGHRSVSWYQQTPGQGLQFLFEYFSETQRNKGNFPGRFSGRQFSNSRSEMNVSTLELGDSALYLCASSQTGGEILGGYTFGSGTRLTVV.

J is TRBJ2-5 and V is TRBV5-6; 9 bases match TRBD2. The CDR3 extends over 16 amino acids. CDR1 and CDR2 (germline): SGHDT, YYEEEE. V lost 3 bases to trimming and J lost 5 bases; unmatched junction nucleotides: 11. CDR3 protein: CASSSKTTSGWETQYF. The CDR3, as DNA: TGTGCCAGCAGCTCGAAGACGACTAGCGGTTGGGAGACCCAGTACTTC. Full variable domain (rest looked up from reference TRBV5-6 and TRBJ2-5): DAGVTQSPTHLIKTRGQQVTLRCSPKSGHDTVSWYQQALGQGPQFIFQYYEEEERQRGNFPDRFSGHQFPNYSSELNVNALLLGDSALYLCASSSKTTSGWETQYFGPGTRLLVL.